This T cell receptor (beta chain) was sequenced for a study of blood T cells in healthy people across ages. Study outcomes and limitations: TCR beta diversity, measured per million T cells, fell in a roughly linear way with age.

Concerning this clonotype itself: The antigen is unknown.

Through a sample-barcoded 5' primer and a J-beta primer mix, a second PCR was run for roughly 6 to 12 cycles. TCRdb used MiXCR to reprocess the 5' RACE reads, holding one entry per CDR3 protein. The sample lists about 730,000 distinct CDR3 sequences, 40% to 45% occurring once. The source of this sequence is an older woman in good health. Sequenced input: blood.

CDR3 amino acids: CSGTGDNEKLFF. The CDR3 DNA follows: TGCAGCGGGACGGGAGATAATGAAAAACTGTTTTTT. V and J are TRBV29-1 and TRBJ1-4; no clear D gene. CDR1 and CDR2 (germline): SQVTM, ANQGSEA. This CDR3 has 12 residues. V lost 7 bases and J lost 4, with 10 bases in between.